The 32 T cell receptor beta chains presented below share a single source sample, sequenced in a study of cytomegalovirus exposure and HLA in healthy donors. The study ran its PCR with 60 Vbeta and 13 Jbeta primers. TCRdb keeps only in-frame clones here, not all; method: immunoSEQ multiplex PCR. The profile shows under 150,000 clones, around 79% of them singletons. Sample: PBMCs. Receptor source: a woman in her thirties or forties in good health and CMV-seronegative.

This clone was detected once. The chain has TRBV5-1 and TRBJ1-4, with 7 bases that match TRBD1. The CDR3 is 14 amino acids. J gave up 4 bases and V 4 bases, and 4 bases lay outside the gene matches. The V gene's germline CDR1 is SGHRS and CDR2 YFSETQ. CDR3 sequence reads: CASSGTAGNEKLFF. CDR3 nucleotides: TGCGCCAGCAGCGGGACAGCCGGTAATGAAAAACTGTTTTTT.

CDR3 region: CASSASTGGDQPQHF. Written as DNA, the CDR3 is TGTGCCAGCAGCGCCTCGACAGGGGGCGATCAGCCCCAGCATTTT. The chain combines TRBV28 with TRBJ1-5, with 10 bases that match TRBD1. From germline, CDR1 is MDHEN and CDR2 SYDVKM. The CDR3 runs to 15 residues. V lost 6 bases, J lost 5 bases, and 7 bases stayed unmatched.

The chain joins TRBV7-2 to TRBJ1-2; D is perhaps TRBD1 (5 bases). The germline gives CDR1 SGHTA, CDR2 FQGNSA. V lost 6 bases and J lost 4, with 12 bases in between. CDR3 length equals 13 residues. CDR3 loop: CASRVQAAYGYTF. CDR3 nucleotides: TGTGCCAGCAGAGTACAGGCTGCCTATGGCTACACCTTC.

The rearrangement links TRBV7-2 to TRBJ1-4; D might be TRBD1 (6 bases). V lost 1 base and J 5 bases, leaving 8 bases between the germline ends. This CDR3 comprises 14 residues. Germline loops: CDR1 SGHTA, CDR2 FQGNSA. As DNA, the CDR3 is TGTGCCAGCAGCTTAGGCAGGGGCAATGAAAAACTGTTTTTT. Encoded protein: CASSLGRGNEKLFF. Complete variable domain (other parts from reference TRBV7-2 and TRBJ1-4): GAGVSQSPSNKVTEKGKDVELRCDPISGHTALYWYRQSLGQGLEFLIYFQGNSAPDKSGLPSDRFSAERTGGSVSTLTIQRTQQEDSAVYLCASSLGRGNEKLFFGSGTQLSVL.

The chain has TRBV7-2 and TRBJ2-3, with 7 bases matching TRBD2. CDR1 SGHTA and CDR2 FQGNSA come from the germline V gene. V shed 4 bases and J 3 bases; nucleotides not matched to a gene: 7. The CDR3 loop spans 15 amino acids. This chain's CDR3 is CASSSWGGATDTQYF. The CDR3, as DNA: TGTGCCAGCAGCTCATGGGGGGGAGCGACAGATACGCAGTATTTT.

This chain uses TRBV2 with TRBJ1-5, with 8 positions matching TRBD1. The V and J ends lost 6 bases and 3 bases, in that order; junction bases with no gene match: 1. This CDR3 region has 13 residues. Germline CDR1 is SNHLY and CDR2 is FYNNEI. For the CDR3, the DNA is TGTGCCAGCAGGGGACAGGCCAATCAGCCCCAGCATTTT. As protein: CASRGQANQPQHF.

The chain recombines TRBV4-3 with TRBJ1-3, with D hard to call. The CDR3 runs to 14 residues. Germline V gene lookup returns CDR1 LGHNA and CDR2 YSLEER. Trimming pared 0 bases from V and 0 bases from J, leaving 3 bases between. CDR3 coding DNA: TGCGCCAGCAGCCAAGACAGCTCTGGAAACACCATATATTTT. This translates into CASSQDSSGNTIYF.

This clone was counted once. The chain uses TRBV19 and TRBJ2-1; TRBD2 aligns across 10 bases. V shed 1 base and J 6 bases; nucleotides not matched to a gene: 9. CDR3 length: 17 amino acids. Germline lookup yields CDR1 LNHDA and CDR2 SQIVND (reference sequence). CDR3 in DNA: TGTGCCAGTAGTATAGGAGGTTTACTAGCGGGGACCAATGAGCAGTTCTTC. Residues: CASSIGGLLAGTNEQFF. Together with reference TRBV19 and TRBJ2-1, the CDR3 gives the full variable domain: DGGITQSPKYLFRKEGQNVTLSCEQNLNHDAMYWYRQDPGQGLRLIYYSQIVNDFQKGDIAEGYSVSREKKESFPLTVTSAQKNPTAFYLCASSIGGLLAGTNEQFFGPGTRLTVL.

Regarding this clone: Other nucleotide sequences in the sample specify the same CDR3. V and J are TRBV9 and TRBJ2-3, with a possible D match to TRBD2 (6 bases). This CDR3 has 15 amino acids. The germline V gene has CDR1 SGDLS and CDR2 YYNGEE. The ends were cut back, 0 bases at V and 1 base at J, with 9 bases in the middle. This chain's CDR3 is CASSVEGGGTDTQYF. CDR3 sequence (DNA): TGTGCCAGCAGCGTAGAGGGCGGGGGCACAGATACGCAGTATTTT. Full variable domain (rest looked up from reference TRBV9 and TRBJ2-3): DSGVTQTPKHLITATGQRVTLRCSPRSGDLSVYWYQQSLDQGLQFLIQYYNGEERAKGNILERFSAQQFPDLHSELNLSSLELGDSALYFCASSVEGGGTDTQYFGPGTRLTVL.

The chain has TRBV4-3 and TRBJ1-2, with 9 nucleotides matching TRBD1. The CDR3 spans 16 residues. J gave up 6 bases and V 0 bases, and 8 bases lay outside the gene matches. The germline CDR1 and CDR2 sequences are LGHNA and YSLEER. The DNA for the CDR3 is TGCGCCAGCAGCCAAGAAGGGACAGGGAGAGGAAATGGCTACACCTTC. Residues: CASSQEGTGRGNGYTF.

The chain uses TRBV4-1 and TRBJ2-3, with 16 bases lining up with TRBD2. The CDR3 loop spans 17 amino acids. Per the germline V gene, CDR1 is MGHRA and CDR2 is YSYEKL. The junction had 3 bases not matched to a gene; V was cut back by 1 base and J by 5 bases. The CDR3 is CASSQVGTSGGGDTQYF. In nucleotides, the CDR3 is TGCGCCAGCAGCCAAGTGGGGACTAGCGGGGGGGGAGATACGCAGTATTTT.

In this sample, this clone turned up once. For the CDR3, the DNA is TGTGCCAGCAGCTTAGACAGGGGCTACGAGCAGTACTTC. Residues: CASSLDRGYEQYF. The V and J genes are TRBV13 and TRBJ2-7; 7 bases are a match to TRBD1. After removal of 1 base from V and 3 bases from J, the junction contained 0 bases not matched to a gene. The CDR3 is 13 amino acids. CDR1 is PRHDT and CDR2 is FYEKMQ in the germline V gene (reference sequence).

V and J are TRBV7-9 and TRBJ1-4, with a possible D match to TRBD1 (5 bases). CDR3 size: 15 residues. V gave up 6 bases and J gave up 5 bases, with 16 bases separating them. Germline loops: CDR1 SEHNR, CDR2 FQNEAQ (reference sequence). Written as DNA, the CDR3 is TGTGCCAGCAGTGCAAGTAGGTCAGGGAATGAAAAACTGTTTTTT. Its translation: CASSASRSGNEKLFF.

The rearrangement joins TRBV2 to TRBJ1-6; no clear D. V shed 7 bases and J shed 2 bases, with 12 bases lying between them. Germline V lookup: CDR1 SNHLY, CDR2 FYNNEI. This CDR3 has 15 amino acids. The CDR3 protein is CASIGSQAYNSPLHF. The CDR3 DNA reads TGTGCCAGCATCGGCAGCCAGGCCTATAATTCACCCCTCCACTTT.

CDR3 DNA: TGTGCCAGCAGTTACTCCAGGGAGAACACTGAAGCTTTCTTT. As protein: CASSYSRENTEAFF. The chain links TRBV6-5 to TRBJ1-1; D possibly corresponds to TRBD1 (5 bases). The CDR3 runs to 14 residues. Trimming removed 0 bases from V and 1 base from J, with 6 bases in between. Per the germline V gene, CDR1 is MNHEY and CDR2 is SVGAGI.

The V gene is TRBV4-2, the J gene TRBJ2-3; 10 bases line up with TRBD2. Germline CDR1 LGHNA, CDR2 YNFKEQ. The CDR3 loop spans 19 amino acids. With V trimmed by 0 bases and J by 0 bases, 9 bases remained unmatched. For the CDR3, the DNA is TGTGCCAGCAGCCAAGACCCCCTAGCGGGGGTTCCTAGCACAGATACGCAGTATTTT. This gives the protein CASSQDPLAGVPSTDTQYF.

This chain connects TRBV27 to TRBJ2-3; 8 nucleotides align to TRBD2. Germline assignment: CDR1 MNHEY and CDR2 SMNVEV (reference sequence). This CDR3 is 13 amino acids long. The J segment lost 10 bases and the V segment lost 0 bases, leaving 3 bases of the junction unmatched. The CDR3 DNA reads as TGTGCCAGCAGTTTATCGCGGGGGGATGCGCAGTATTTT. It yields the protein CASSLSRGDAQYF.

The chain recombines TRBV5-1 with TRBJ2-3, with 7 nucleotides matching TRBD1. V trimming: 4 bases; J trimming: 5 bases; junction bases outside the gene matches: 4. The germline V gene encodes CDR1 SGHRS and CDR2 YFSETQ. This CDR3 has 13 amino acids. In DNA, the CDR3 is TGCGCCAGCAGCGCCAACAGGGGAGATACGCAGTATTTT. It is translated as CASSANRGDTQYF.

The J gene is TRBJ2-6, the V gene TRBV7-6; D unclear. The CDR3 is 17 residues long. Germline V gene lookup returns CDR1 SGHVS and CDR2 FNYEAQ. The ends were cut back, 1 base at V and 0 bases at J, with 10 bases in the middle. CDR3 DNA sequence: TGTGCCAGCAGCTTAGTGGCACCCCCCTCTGGGGCCAACGTCCTGACTTTC. Protein product: CASSLVAPPSGANVLTF.

This chain joins TRBV7-2 and TRBJ2-6; possible D gene TRBD1, 6 bases. Looked up from germline, CDR1 is SGHTA and CDR2 is FQGNSA. The CDR3 has 15 amino acids. The V end lost 4 bases, the J end lost 4 bases, and 11 bases lay between the germline ends. DNA of the CDR3: TGTGCCAGCAGCTCCACAGGGCCCGGGGCCAACGTCCTGACTTTC. This codes for CASSSTGPGANVLTF. Together with reference TRBV7-2 and TRBJ2-6, the CDR3 gives the full variable domain: GAGVSQSPSNKVTEKGKDVELRCDPISGHTALYWYRQSLGQGLEFLIYFQGNSAPDKSGLPSDRFSAERTGGSVSTLTIQRTQQEDSAVYLCASSSTGPGANVLTFGAGSRLTVL.

The chain combines TRBV6-5 with TRBJ1-2; D is unclear. CDR1 and CDR2 (germline): MNHEY, SVGAGI. The V end was cut by 6 bases, the J end by 4 bases, with 18 bases between. The CDR3 spans 15 residues. In nucleotides, the CDR3 is TGTGCCAGCAGCCCTTCCGACATTCCGATCTATGGCTACACCTTC. Translating it yields CASSPSDIPIYGYTF.

The DNA for the CDR3 is TGTGCCAGCAGCTTAGTAGGGACAGGGGACACTGAAGCTTTCTTT. Protein sequence: CASSLVGTGDTEAFF. The chain uses TRBV7-2 and TRBJ1-1; 10 bases are shared with TRBD1. With V trimmed by 1 base and J by 3 bases, 2 bases remained unmatched. This CDR3 region has 15 residues. Looked up from germline, CDR1 is SGHTA and CDR2 is FQGNSA.

The genes are TRBV4-2 and TRBJ1-2; D is undetermined. Germline assignment: CDR1 LGHNA and CDR2 YNFKEQ. V gave up 1 base and J gave up 4 bases, with 19 bases separating them. The CDR3 sequence is 17 residues long. CDR3 region: CASSQVSQIGVFYGYTF. CDR3 in DNA: TGTGCCAGCAGCCAAGTGTCGCAGATCGGGGTTTTCTATGGCTACACCTTC.

V usage is TRBV4-1 and J usage is TRBJ2-2; TRBD2 is a possible D gene (5 bases). V shed 4 bases and J shed 7 bases, with 19 bases lying between them. The CDR3 consists of 16 residues. Germline V gives CDR1 MGHRA, CDR2 YSYEKL. Here the CDR3 reads CASSRSSIIRGGELFF. As DNA, the CDR3 is TGCGCCAGCAGCCGATCCTCGATCATCCGGGGCGGGGAGCTGTTTTTT.

This rearrangement joins TRBV4-1 to TRBJ2-1; D is possibly TRBD2 (7 bases). The CDR3 length is 17 residues. V lost 0 bases to trimming and J lost 4 bases, with 16 bases between them. The germline CDR1 and CDR2 sequences are MGHRA and YSYEKL. The CDR3 DNA reads as TGCGCCAGCAGCCAAGAGAGCTCGGGGGGCCCATACAATGAGCAGTTCTTC. As protein: CASSQESSGGPYNEQFF.

V is TRBV2 and J is TRBJ2-7; 9 nucleotides agree with TRBD2. Trimming cost V 5 bases and J 6 bases; bases outside gene matches: 5. Looked up from germline, CDR1 is SNHLY and CDR2 is FYNNEI. The CDR3 sequence is 13 residues long. The CDR3 spells CASSPAGGPEQYF. CDR3 DNA sequence: TGTGCCAGCAGTCCAGCGGGGGGTCCCGAGCAGTACTTC.

The chain recombines TRBV15 with TRBJ2-7, with TRBD1 as a possible D gene (6 bases). Per germline, CDR1 LNHNV and CDR2 YYDKDF (reference sequence). V was cut by 1 base and J by 5 bases, with 15 bases left in between. The CDR3 covers 15 residues. The CDR3 spells CATSRVTGRQDEQYF. For the CDR3, the DNA is TGTGCCACCAGCAGAGTAACAGGGCGCCAAGACGAGCAGTACTTC.

About this clone: The sample contains more than one DNA sequence encoding this CDR3. This rearrangement joins TRBV10-2 to TRBJ2-6, with D possibly being TRBD1 (7 bases). Per germline, CDR1 WSHSY and CDR2 SAAADI. V lost 10 bases and J 0 bases, leaving 16 bases between the germline ends. This CDR3 is 16 amino acids long. CDR3 amino acids: CATQGGLHSGANVLTF. CDR3 nucleotide sequence: TGCGCCACCCAGGGGGGCCTCCACTCTGGGGCCAACGTCCTGACTTTC.

The CDR3 spells CASKLAGLTDTQYF. The CDR3 DNA follows: TGTGCCAGCAAATTAGCGGGGTTAACAGATACGCAGTATTTT. This chain connects TRBV6-5 to TRBJ2-3; 8 bases align to TRBD2. The junction had 6 bases not matched to a gene; V was cut back by 7 bases and J by 3 bases. Looked up from germline, CDR1 is MNHEY and CDR2 is SVGAGI. This CDR3 comprises 14 residues.

The chain recombines TRBV28 with TRBJ1-2; 9 nucleotides line up with TRBD1. The length of the CDR3 is 15 residues. Germline assignment: CDR1 MDHEN and CDR2 SYDVKM. The ends lost 7 bases at V and 4 bases at J; junction bases unmatched: 10. In DNA, the CDR3 is TGTGCCAGCACGGTTATCGGGACAGGGATCTATGGCTACACCTTC. Amino acid sequence: CASTVIGTGIYGYTF.

The chain carries TRBV14 and TRBJ1-2; D not certain. CDR1 and CDR2 from the germline V gene are SGHDN and FVKESK. Trimming removed 1 base from V and 7 bases from J, with 10 bases in between. The CDR3 contains 13 residues. CDR3 loop: CASSQVGGSGYTF. CDR3 in DNA: TGTGCCAGCAGCCAAGTGGGAGGTTCTGGCTACACCTTC.

This chain uses TRBV5-3 with TRBJ1-4; D possibly corresponds to TRBD1 (6 bases). TRBV5-3 is annotated as an ORF whose role is uncertain. The CDR3 loop spans 13 amino acids. The V end lost 4 bases, the J end lost 8 bases, and 12 bases lay between the germline ends. The CDR3 sequence is CARSQGPGEKLFF. The CDR3 nucleotides are TGTGCCAGAAGCCAGGGGCCTGGCGAAAAACTGTTTTTT.